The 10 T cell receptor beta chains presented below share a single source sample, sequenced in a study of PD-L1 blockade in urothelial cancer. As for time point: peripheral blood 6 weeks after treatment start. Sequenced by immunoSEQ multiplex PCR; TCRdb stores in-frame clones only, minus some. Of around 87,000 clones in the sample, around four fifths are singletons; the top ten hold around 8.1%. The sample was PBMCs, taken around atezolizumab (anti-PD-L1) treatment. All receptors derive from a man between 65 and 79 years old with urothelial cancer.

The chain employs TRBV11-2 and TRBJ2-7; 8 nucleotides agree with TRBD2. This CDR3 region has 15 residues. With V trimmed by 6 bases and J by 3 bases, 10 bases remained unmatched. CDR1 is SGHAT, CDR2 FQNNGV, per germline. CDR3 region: CASSPGLGILYEQYF. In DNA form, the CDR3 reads TGTGCCAGCAGTCCGGGACTAGGCATTCTCTACGAGCAGTACTTC.

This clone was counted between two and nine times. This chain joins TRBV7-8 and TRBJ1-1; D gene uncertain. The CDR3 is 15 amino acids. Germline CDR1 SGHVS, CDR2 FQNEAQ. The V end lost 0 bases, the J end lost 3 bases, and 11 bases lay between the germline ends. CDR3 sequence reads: CASSLARPTDTEAFF. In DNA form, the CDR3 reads TGTGCCAGCAGCTTAGCGCGGCCGACGGACACTGAAGCTTTCTTT.

The CDR3 DNA reads TGTGCCAGTAGCACCCTCGGGCCCGGGGTCGGCTACACCTTC. Its protein product is CASSTLGPGVGYTF. The chain combines TRBV19 with TRBJ1-2; no clear D. The CDR3 has 14 amino acids. CDR1 is LNHDA and CDR2 is SQIVND in the germline V gene (reference sequence). V was shortened by 6 bases and J by 8 bases, with 19 bases between the two germline ends.

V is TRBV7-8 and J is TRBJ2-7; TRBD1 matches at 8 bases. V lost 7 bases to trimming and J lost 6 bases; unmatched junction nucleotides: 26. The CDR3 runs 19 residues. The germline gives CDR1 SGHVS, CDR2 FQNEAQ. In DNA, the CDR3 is TGTGCCAGCAATCCAACCCGGACAGGGCCCTTGGTTGGTAAGGGCGAGCAGTACTTC. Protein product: CASNPTRTGPLVGKGEQYF.

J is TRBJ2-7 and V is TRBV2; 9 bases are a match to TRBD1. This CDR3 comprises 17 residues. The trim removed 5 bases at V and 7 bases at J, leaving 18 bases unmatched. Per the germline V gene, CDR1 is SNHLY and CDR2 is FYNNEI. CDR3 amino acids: CASSLTGTGMRAGEQYF. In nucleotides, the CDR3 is TGTGCCAGCAGTTTAACCGGGACAGGGATGAGAGCGGGTGAGCAGTACTTC.

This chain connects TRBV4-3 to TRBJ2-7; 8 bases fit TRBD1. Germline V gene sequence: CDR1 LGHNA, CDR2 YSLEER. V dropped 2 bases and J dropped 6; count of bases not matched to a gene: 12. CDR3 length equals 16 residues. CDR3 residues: CASSQRFPQGAAEQYF. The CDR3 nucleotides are TGCGCCAGCAGCCAAAGGTTTCCGCAGGGGGCCGCCGAGCAGTACTTC.

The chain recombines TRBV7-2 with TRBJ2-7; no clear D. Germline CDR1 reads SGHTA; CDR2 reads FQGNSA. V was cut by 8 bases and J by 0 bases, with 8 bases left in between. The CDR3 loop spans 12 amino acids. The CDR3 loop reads CASGYSSYEQYF. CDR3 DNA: TGTGCCAGCGGGTACAGCTCCTACGAGCAGTACTTC.

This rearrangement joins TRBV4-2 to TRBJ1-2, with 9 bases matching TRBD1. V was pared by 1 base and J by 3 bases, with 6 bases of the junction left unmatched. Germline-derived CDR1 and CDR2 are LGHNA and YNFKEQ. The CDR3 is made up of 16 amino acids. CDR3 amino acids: CASSQGGTGRDYGYTF. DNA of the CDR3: TGTGCCAGCAGCCAAGGAGGGACAGGGAGGGACTATGGCTACACCTTC.

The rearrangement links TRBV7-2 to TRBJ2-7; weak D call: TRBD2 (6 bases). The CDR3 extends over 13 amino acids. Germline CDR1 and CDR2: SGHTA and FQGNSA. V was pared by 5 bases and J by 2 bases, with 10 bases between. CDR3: CASSRRATYEQYF. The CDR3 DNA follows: TGTGCCAGCAGCCGGAGGGCCACCTACGAGCAGTACTTC.

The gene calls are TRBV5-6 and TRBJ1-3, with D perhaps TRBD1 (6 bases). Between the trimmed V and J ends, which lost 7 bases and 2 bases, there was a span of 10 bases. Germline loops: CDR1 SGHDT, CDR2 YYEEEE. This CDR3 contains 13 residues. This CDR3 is CASSPGAGNTIYF. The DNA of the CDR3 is TGTGCCAGCTCACCAGGGGCTGGAAACACCATATATTTT. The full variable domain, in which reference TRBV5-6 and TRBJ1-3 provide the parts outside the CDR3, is DAGVTQSPTHLIKTRGQQVTLRCSPKSGHDTVSWYQQALGQGPQFIFQYYEEEERQRGNFPDRFSGHQFPNYSSELNVNALLLGDSALYLCASSPGAGNTIYFGEGSWLTVV.